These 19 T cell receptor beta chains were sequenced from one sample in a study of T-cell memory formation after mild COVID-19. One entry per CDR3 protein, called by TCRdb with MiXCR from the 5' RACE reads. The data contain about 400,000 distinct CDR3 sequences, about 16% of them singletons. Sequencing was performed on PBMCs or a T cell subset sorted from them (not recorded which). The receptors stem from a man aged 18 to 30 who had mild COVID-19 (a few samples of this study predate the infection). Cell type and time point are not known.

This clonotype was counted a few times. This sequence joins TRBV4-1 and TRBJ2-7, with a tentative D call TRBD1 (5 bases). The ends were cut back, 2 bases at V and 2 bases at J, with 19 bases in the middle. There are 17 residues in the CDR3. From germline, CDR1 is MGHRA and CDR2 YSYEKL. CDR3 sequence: CASSQILDIDFPYEQYF. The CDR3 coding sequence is TGCGCCAGCAGCCAAATCCTGGACATCGATTTTCCCTACGAGCAGTACTTC.

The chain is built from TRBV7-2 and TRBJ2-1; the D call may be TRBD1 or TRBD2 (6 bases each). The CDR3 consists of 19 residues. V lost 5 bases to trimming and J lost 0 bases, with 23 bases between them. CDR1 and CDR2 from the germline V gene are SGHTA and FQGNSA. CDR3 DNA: TGTGCCAGCAGCAGCAGGGGACTTTCTGGGTTTAGCTCCTACAATGAGCAGTTCTTC. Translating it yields CASSSRGLSGFSSYNEQFF.

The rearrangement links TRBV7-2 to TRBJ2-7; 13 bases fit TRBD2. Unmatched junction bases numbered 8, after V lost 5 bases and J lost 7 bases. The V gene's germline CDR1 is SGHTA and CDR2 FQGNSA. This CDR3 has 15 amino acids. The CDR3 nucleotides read TGTGCCAGCAGCACAGGGACTAGCGGGGTTTCTGAGCAGTACGTC. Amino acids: CASSTGTSGVSEQYV.

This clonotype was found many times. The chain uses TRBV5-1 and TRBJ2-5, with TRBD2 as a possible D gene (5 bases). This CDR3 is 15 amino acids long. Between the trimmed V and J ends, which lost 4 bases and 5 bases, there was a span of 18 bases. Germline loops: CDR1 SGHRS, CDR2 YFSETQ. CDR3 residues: CASSLLDGLGETQYF. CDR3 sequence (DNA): TGCGCCAGCAGCCTACTAGACGGCCTAGGGGAGACCCAGTACTTC. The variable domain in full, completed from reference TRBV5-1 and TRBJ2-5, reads KAGVTQTPRYLIKTRGQQVTLSCSPISGHRSVSWYQQTPGQGLQFLFEYFSETQRNKGNFPGRFSGRQFSNSRSEMNVSTLELGDSALYLCASSLLDGLGETQYFGPGTRLLVL.

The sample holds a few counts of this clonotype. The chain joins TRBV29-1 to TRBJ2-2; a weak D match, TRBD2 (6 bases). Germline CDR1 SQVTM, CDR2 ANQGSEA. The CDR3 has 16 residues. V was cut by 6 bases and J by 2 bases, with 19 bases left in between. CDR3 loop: CSVGGIKGGNTGELFF. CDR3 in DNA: TGCAGCGTCGGAGGGATCAAGGGTGGCAACACCGGGGAGCTGTTTTTT.

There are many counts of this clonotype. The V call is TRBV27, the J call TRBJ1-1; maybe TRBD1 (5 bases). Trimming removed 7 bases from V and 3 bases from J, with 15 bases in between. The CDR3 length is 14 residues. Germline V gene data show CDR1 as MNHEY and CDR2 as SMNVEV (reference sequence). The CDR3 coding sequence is TGTGCCAGCACCCCCGGGGGGATAGACACTGAAGCTTTCTTT. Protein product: CASTPGGIDTEAFF.

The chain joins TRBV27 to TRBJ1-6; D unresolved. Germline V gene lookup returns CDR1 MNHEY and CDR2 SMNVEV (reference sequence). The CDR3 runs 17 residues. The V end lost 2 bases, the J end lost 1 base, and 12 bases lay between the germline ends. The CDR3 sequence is CASSLTPTGSYNSPLHF. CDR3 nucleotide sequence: TGTGCCAGCAGTTTAACCCCCACCGGGTCCTATAATTCACCCCTCCACTTT.

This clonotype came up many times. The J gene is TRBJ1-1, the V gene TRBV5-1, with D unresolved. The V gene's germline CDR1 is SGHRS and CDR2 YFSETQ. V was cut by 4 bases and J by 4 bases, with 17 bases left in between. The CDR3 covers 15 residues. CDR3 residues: CASSTDLTPTTEAFF. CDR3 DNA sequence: TGCGCCAGCAGCACGGACCTTACCCCAACCACTGAAGCTTTCTTT.

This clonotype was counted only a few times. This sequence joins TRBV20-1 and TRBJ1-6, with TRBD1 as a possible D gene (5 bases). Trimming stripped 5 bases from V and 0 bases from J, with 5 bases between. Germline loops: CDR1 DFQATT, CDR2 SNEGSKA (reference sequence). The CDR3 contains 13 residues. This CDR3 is CSADSSYNSPLHF. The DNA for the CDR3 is TGCAGTGCTGACAGCTCCTATAATTCACCCCTCCACTTT.

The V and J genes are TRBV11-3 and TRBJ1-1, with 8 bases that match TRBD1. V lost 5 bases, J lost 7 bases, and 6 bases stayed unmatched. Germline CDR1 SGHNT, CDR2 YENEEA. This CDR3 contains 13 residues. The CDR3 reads CASSLRQGSEAFF. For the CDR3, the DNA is TGTGCCAGCAGCCTAAGACAGGGGAGTGAAGCTTTCTTT.

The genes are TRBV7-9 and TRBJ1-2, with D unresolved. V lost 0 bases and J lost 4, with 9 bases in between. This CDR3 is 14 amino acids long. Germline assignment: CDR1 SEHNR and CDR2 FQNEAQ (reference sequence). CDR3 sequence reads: CASSLASTVYGYTF. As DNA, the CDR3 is TGTGCCAGCAGCTTAGCATCGACGGTCTATGGCTACACCTTC. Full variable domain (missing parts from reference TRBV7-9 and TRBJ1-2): DTGVSQNPRHKITKRGQNVTFRCDPISEHNRLYWYRQTLGQGPEFLTYFQNEAQLEKSRLLSDRFSAERPKGSFSTLEIQRTEQGDSAMYLCASSLASTVYGYTFGSGTRLTVV.

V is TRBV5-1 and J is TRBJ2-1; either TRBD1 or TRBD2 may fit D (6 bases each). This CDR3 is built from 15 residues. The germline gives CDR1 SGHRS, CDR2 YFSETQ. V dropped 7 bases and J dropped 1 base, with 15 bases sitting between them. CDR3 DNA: TGCGCCAGCTGGGCAGGAGGGGGTTCCTACAATGAGCAGTTCTTC. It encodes CASWAGGGSYNEQFF.

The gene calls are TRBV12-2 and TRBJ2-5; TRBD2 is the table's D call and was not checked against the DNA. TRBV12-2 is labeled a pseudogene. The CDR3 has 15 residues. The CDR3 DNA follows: TGTGCAAGTCGTACCACCGGGACTAGACAAGAGACCCAGTACTTC. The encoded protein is CASRTTGTRQETQYF.

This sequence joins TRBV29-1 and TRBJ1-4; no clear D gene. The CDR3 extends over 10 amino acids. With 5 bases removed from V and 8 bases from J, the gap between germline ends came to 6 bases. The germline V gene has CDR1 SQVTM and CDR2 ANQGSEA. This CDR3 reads CSVLGEKLFF. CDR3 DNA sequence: TGCAGCGTTTTGGGAGAAAAACTGTTTTTT.

The CDR3 loop reads CASSLSSINQPQHF. Written as DNA, the CDR3 is TGTGCCAGCAGCTTAAGCAGTATCAATCAGCCCCAGCATTTT. This chain links TRBV7-8 with TRBJ1-5; D remains ambiguous. V was cut by 2 bases and J by 3 bases, with 8 bases left in between. In germline, CDR1 is SGHVS, CDR2 FQNEAQ. This CDR3 is 14 amino acids long.

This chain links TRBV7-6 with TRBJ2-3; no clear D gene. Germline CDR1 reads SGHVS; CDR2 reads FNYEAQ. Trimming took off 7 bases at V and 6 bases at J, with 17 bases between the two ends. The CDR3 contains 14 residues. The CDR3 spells CASTPRTASDTQYF. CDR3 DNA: TGTGCCAGCACCCCCCGGACGGCCTCCGATACGCAGTATTTT.

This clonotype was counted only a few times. DNA for the CDR3: TGTGCCACCAGCAGAGATGGAACAGGTGGCACTGAAGCTTTCTTT. Amino acids: CATSRDGTGGTEAFF. The chain combines TRBV15 with TRBJ1-1; tentatively, D is TRBD1 (5 bases). This CDR3 has 15 amino acids. Trimming stripped 0 bases from V and 4 bases from J, with 12 bases between. The germline V gene has CDR1 LNHNV and CDR2 YYDKDF (reference sequence).

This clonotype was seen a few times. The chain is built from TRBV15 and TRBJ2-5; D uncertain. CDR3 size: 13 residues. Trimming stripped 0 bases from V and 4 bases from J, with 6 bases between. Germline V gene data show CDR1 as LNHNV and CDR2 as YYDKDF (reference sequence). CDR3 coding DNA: TGTGCCACCAGCAGAGATTCGGGAGAGACCCAGTACTTC. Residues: CATSRDSGETQYF.

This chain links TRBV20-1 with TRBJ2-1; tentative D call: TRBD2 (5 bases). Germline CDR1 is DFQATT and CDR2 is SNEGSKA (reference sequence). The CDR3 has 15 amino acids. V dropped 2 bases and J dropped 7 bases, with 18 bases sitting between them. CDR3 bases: TGCAGTGCTAGAACTCTAGCACTCGTCCGTAATGAGCAGTTCTTC. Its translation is CSARTLALVRNEQFF.